The entry that follows covers one T cell receptor beta chain sequence. V dropped 4 bases and J dropped 9; count of bases not matched to a gene: 6. Germline V gene sequence: CDR1 MNHEY, CDR2 SMNVEV (reference sequence). CDR3 length: 14 residues. Per the authors' pipeline: Nucleated cell number was recorded as an estimate derived from reference gene primer amplification. Assay used: immunoSEQ multiplex PCR; TCRdb lists only in-frame clones, some missing. V and J calls and clone size come straight from that table; D and trimming were deduced from the DNA. This table holds around 94,000 clones, around 90% found once. The data stem from a study of blood T cell repertoires in COVID-19. About the study: There were acute and convalescent COVID-19 samples, and they came from the United States, Italy and Spain. PBMCs, B-cell-depleted T cells, or T cells were the source of the cDNA or gDNA that made up the material.

This TCR was recovered from a man aged 50-59 years with active COVID-19. The V and J genes are TRBV27 and TRBJ1-6, with 7 bases fitting TRBD1. Source material: peripheral blood. Here the CDR3 reads CASSSVAGGSPLHF. CDR3 sequence (DNA): TGTGCCAGCAGTTCGGTCGCAGGGGGTTCACCCCTCCACTTT.